These 32 T cell receptor beta chains share one sample of origin, sequenced in a study of T cell changes during pregnancy in multiple sclerosis. Data came from immunoSEQ multiplex PCR; TCRdb stores just in-frame clones and leaves some out. The repertoire holds about 38,000 clones, with more than 85% as singletons. The specimen comprised CD8+ T cells from peripheral blood mononuclear cells, sampled after pregnancy. The receptors here all came from a female donor with multiple sclerosis, enrolled in a pregnancy study.

The genes are TRBV11-2 and TRBJ2-3, with TRBD2 matching over 13 bases. Germline trimming cut 5 bases from V and 6 bases from J; bases unmatched to any gene: 14. Germline CDR1 reads SGHAT; CDR2 reads FQNNGV. This CDR3 has 18 amino acids. This chain's CDR3 is CASSPRVGATSGGDTQYF. The DNA for the CDR3 is TGTGCCAGCAGCCCCAGAGTGGGTGCGACTAGCGGGGGGGATACGCAGTATTTT.

The chain combines TRBV5-6 with TRBJ2-7, with 7 bases matching TRBD1. The length of the CDR3 is 15 residues. V shed 3 bases and J 2 bases; nucleotides not matched to a gene: 8. Germline CDR1 SGHDT, CDR2 YYEEEE. The CDR3 sequence: CASSYRTGPPYEQYF. Here the CDR3 DNA reads TGTGCCAGCAGCTATCGGACAGGCCCCCCCTACGAGCAGTACTTC.

A single count supports this clone. This rearrangement joins TRBV7-3 to TRBJ2-1; TRBD2 aligns across 7 bases. J lost 5 bases, V lost 2 bases, and 0 bases had no gene match. Germline-derived CDR1 and CDR2 are SGHTA and FQGTGA. This CDR3 comprises 13 residues. CDR3 nucleotides: TGTGCCAGCAGCTTAGGGACTAACAATGAGCAGTTCTTC. Its protein is CASSLGTNNEQFF. The complete variable domain, with remaining parts taken from reference TRBV7-3 and TRBJ2-1, reads GAGVSQTPSNKVTEKGKYVELRCDPISGHTALYWYRQSLGQGPEFLIYFQGTGAADDSGLPNDRFFAVRPEGSVSTLKIQRTERGDSAVYLCASSLGTNNEQFFGPGTRLTVL.

The chain employs TRBV4-1 and TRBJ1-1; a weak D match, TRBD1 (5 bases). CDR3 length equals 13 residues. Trimming took off 3 bases at V and 1 base at J, with 6 bases between the two ends. The germline V gene encodes CDR1 MGHRA and CDR2 YSYEKL. CDR3: CASSHRENTEAFF. CDR3 DNA: TGCGCCAGCAGCCACAGGGAGAACACTGAAGCTTTCTTT.

The V gene is TRBV6-4, the J gene TRBJ2-1; D might be TRBD2 (5 bases). Trimming stripped 0 bases from V and 6 bases from J, with 12 bases between. Germline V gene sequence: CDR1 MRHNA, CDR2 SNTAGT. The CDR3 length is 15 residues. DNA for the CDR3: TGTGCCAGCAGTGACTCCACTAGTCCGGGCAATGAGCAGTTCTTC. Translating it yields CASSDSTSPGNEQFF.

The V and J genes are TRBV4-2 and TRBJ2-1; 8 positions agree with TRBD1. The CDR3 has 15 residues. From germline, CDR1 is LGHNA and CDR2 YNFKEQ. V was clipped by 4 bases and J by 8 bases; unmatched bases: 10. CDR3 amino acids: CASSLMTGAMDEQFF. The CDR3 coding sequence is TGTGCCAGCAGCCTTATGACAGGGGCAATGGATGAGCAGTTCTTC.

The chain carries TRBV6-1 and TRBJ1-3; perhaps TRBD1 as D (6 bases). Per germline, CDR1 MNHNS and CDR2 SASEGT. The CDR3 has 15 amino acids. V was trimmed by 7 bases and J by 0 bases, leaving 13 bases between them. The CDR3 DNA sequence: TGTGCCAGCATTTATGGGGGCAGCTCTGGAAACACCATATATTTT. Translation gives CASIYGGSSGNTIYF.

The chain carries TRBV4-2 and TRBJ1-1; D might be TRBD1 (6 bases). Germline loops: CDR1 LGHNA, CDR2 YNFKEQ. Trimming pared 9 bases from V and 7 bases from J, leaving 18 bases between. This CDR3 region has 13 residues. The DNA of the CDR3 is TGTGCCAGTCAGGGGCGGGGGCTGGGTGAAGCTTTCTTT. Its translation: CASQGRGLGEAFF.

V gene TRBV4-2 combines with J gene TRBJ1-2, with 7 bases that match TRBD1. Unmatched junction bases numbered 2, after V lost 4 bases and J lost 6 bases. Germline V gene data show CDR1 as LGHNA and CDR2 as YNFKEQ. The CDR3 consists of 12 residues. This CDR3 reads CASSLTGNGYTF. CDR3 coding DNA: TGTGCCAGCAGCCTGACAGGGAATGGCTACACCTTC.

The rearrangement uses TRBV9 and TRBJ2-7; D ambiguous. The CDR3 is 15 amino acids. With 0 bases removed from V and 2 bases from J, the gap between germline ends came to 12 bases. The germline CDR1 and CDR2 sequences are SGDLS and YYNGEE. DNA of the CDR3: TGTGCCAGCAGCGTAGCTACCGCTCGTACCTACGAGCAGTACTTC. Translating it yields CASSVATARTYEQYF.

The V and J genes are TRBV28 and TRBJ2-7, with a possible D match to TRBD2 (5 bases). The germline V gene has CDR1 MDHEN and CDR2 SYDVKM. V was trimmed by 5 bases and J by 1 base, leaving 12 bases between them. This CDR3 has 14 residues. CDR3 coding DNA: TGTGCCAGCAGTGTCGGGATAGGTTCCTACGAGCAGTACTTC. This gives the protein CASSVGIGSYEQYF.

V is TRBV2 and J is TRBJ2-3; D may be TRBD2 (5 bases). V was pared by 4 bases and J by 2 bases, with 13 bases between. CDR3 length equals 15 residues. Germline lookup yields CDR1 SNHLY and CDR2 FYNNEI. The CDR3 DNA reads as TGTGCCAGCAGTGGTGTTTTGCGGGTCACAGATACGCAGTATTTT. Translated, it gives CASSGVLRVTDTQYF.

V usage is TRBV11-2 and J usage is TRBJ1-1; tentative D call: TRBD1 (5 bases). Germline assignment: CDR1 SGHAT and CDR2 FQNNGV. This CDR3 has 12 amino acids. V was trimmed by 5 bases and J by 4 bases, leaving 8 bases between them. For the CDR3, the DNA is TGTGCCAGCAGCCCCGGGGGCACTGAAGCTTTCTTT. It codes for CASSPGGTEAFF.

This chain uses TRBV7-9 with TRBJ2-2; D not resolved. Trimming shortened V by 1 base and J by 4 bases, and 4 bases separated the two germline ends. Germline values: CDR1 SEHNR, CDR2 FQNEAQ (reference sequence). The CDR3 spans 13 residues. The CDR3: CASSLVATGELFF. In DNA form, the CDR3 reads TGTGCCAGCAGCTTAGTAGCCACCGGGGAGCTGTTTTTT.

The V gene is TRBV7-9, the J gene TRBJ2-4, with a weak D call TRBD2 (6 bases). Germline lookup yields CDR1 SEHNR and CDR2 FQNEAQ (reference sequence). The V end lost 6 bases, the J end lost 6 bases, and 15 bases lay between the germline ends. This CDR3 has 14 residues. CDR3 nucleotides: TGTGCCAGCAGGGCCGGGGGAGTTAGAAACATTCAGTACTTC. It encodes CASRAGGVRNIQYF.

This chain joins TRBV9 and TRBJ1-2; D ambiguous. The CDR3 sequence is 14 residues long. V lost 6 bases to trimming and J lost 4 bases, with 16 bases between them. CDR1 is SGDLS and CDR2 is YYNGEE in the germline V gene. The CDR3 spells CASTLGTLGYGYTF. In DNA form, the CDR3 reads TGTGCCAGCACCCTGGGCACCCTGGGCTATGGCTACACCTTC.

The chain is built from TRBV5-4 and TRBJ2-7; D might be TRBD1 (7 bases). The length of the CDR3 is 15 residues. The V gene's germline CDR1 is SGHNT and CDR2 YYREEE (reference sequence). Trimming stripped 4 bases from V and 4 bases from J, with 18 bases between. CDR3 sequence: CASSMGGTAIYEQYF. CDR3 coding DNA: TGTGCCAGCAGCATGGGCGGGACAGCGATATACGAGCAGTACTTC.

This clone was observed a single time. This sequence joins TRBV13 and TRBJ2-1, with TRBD2 identical over 8 bases. There are 20 residues in the CDR3. J was trimmed by 7 bases and V by 5 bases; bases with no gene match: 25. Germline V gives CDR1 PRHDT, CDR2 FYEKMQ (reference sequence). The CDR3 sequence is CASSPSRREGPNEIPNEQFF. For the CDR3, the DNA is TGTGCCAGCAGCCCTAGCAGACGGGAGGGTCCTAATGAGATCCCTAATGAGCAGTTCTTC.

The chain joins TRBV28 to TRBJ2-2; TRBD2 matches 13 bases. The CDR3 is 19 amino acids. The junction had 12 bases not matched to a gene; V was cut back by 2 bases and J by 6 bases. CDR1 MDHEN and CDR2 SYDVKM come from the germline V gene. As DNA, the CDR3 is TGTGCCAGCAGTTTACCGGGGACTAGCGGGGAGTGGACGTCCGGGGAGCTGTTTTTT. It yields the protein CASSLPGTSGEWTSGELFF.

The J gene is TRBJ1-6, the V gene TRBV7-9, with D maybe TRBD1 (5 bases). The CDR3 consists of 15 residues. With 6 bases removed from V and 6 bases from J, the gap between germline ends came to 15 bases. Germline CDR1 is SEHNR and CDR2 is FQNEAQ (reference sequence). CDR3 protein: CASSPPDTFNSPLHF. CDR3 nucleotide sequence: TGTGCCAGCAGTCCTCCGGACACCTTTAATTCACCCCTCCACTTT.

This clone ranks as medium-sized. This chain uses TRBV6-1 with TRBJ2-7; 10 bases are a match to TRBD1. V lost 2 bases and J lost 1; bases outside the gene matches: 2. The CDR3 extends over 15 amino acids. CDR1 MNHNS and CDR2 SASEGT come from the germline V gene. The DNA for the CDR3 is TGTGCCAGCAGTGAACCGGGACAGGGGTCCTACGAGCAGTACTTC. As protein: CASSEPGQGSYEQYF.

This clone was counted a single time. The chain carries TRBV25-1 and TRBJ2-7; D is unclear. Germline assignment: CDR1 MGHDK and CDR2 SYGVNS. The CDR3 is 12 amino acids. V lost 0 bases, J lost 7 bases, and 7 bases lay in between. CDR3: CASSEYLSEQYF. In nucleotides, the CDR3 is TGTGCCAGCAGTGAATATCTGAGTGAGCAGTACTTC.

The chain joins TRBV27 to TRBJ2-3; TRBD2 aligns across 11 bases. V dropped 4 bases and J dropped 6; count of bases not matched to a gene: 6. In germline, CDR1 is MNHEY, CDR2 SMNVEV (reference sequence). The CDR3 has 15 residues. The CDR3 reads CASSWGLADGDTQYF. CDR3 bases: TGTGCCAGCAGTTGGGGACTAGCGGATGGGGATACGCAGTATTTT.

J is TRBJ1-1 and V is TRBV2; perhaps TRBD1 as D (6 bases). V dropped 10 bases and J dropped 0 bases, with 18 bases sitting between them. CDR3 size: 15 residues. Looked up from germline, CDR1 is SNHLY and CDR2 is FYNNEI. This CDR3 is CATKHSGAMNTEAFF. The CDR3 DNA sequence: TGTGCCACCAAACACTCAGGGGCGATGAACACTGAAGCTTTCTTT.

The rearrangement links TRBV7-2 to TRBJ2-7; TRBD1 matches at 8 bases. The ends lost 1 base at V and 3 bases at J; junction bases unmatched: 5. The CDR3 contains 15 residues. CDR1 and CDR2 from the germline V gene are SGHTA and FQGNSA. CDR3 amino acids: CASSLVGQEIYEQYF. In nucleotides, the CDR3 is TGTGCCAGCAGCTTAGTGGGACAGGAGATCTACGAGCAGTACTTC. The variable domain in full, with the rest retrieved from reference TRBV7-2 and TRBJ2-7, is GAGVSQSPSNKVTEKGKDVELRCDPISGHTALYWYRQSLGQGLEFLIYFQGNSAPDKSGLPSDRFSAERTGGSVSTLTIQRTQQEDSAVYLCASSLVGQEIYEQYFGPGTRLTVT.

This clone was observed once. This chain joins TRBV11-2 and TRBJ1-3; 7 positions agree with TRBD1. The CDR3 is made up of 15 amino acids. Germline CDR1 SGHAT, CDR2 FQNNGV. After removal of 3 bases from V and 0 bases from J, the junction contained 2 bases not matched to a gene. Written as DNA, the CDR3 is TGTGCCAGCAGCTTCTACAGGGGCTCTGGAAACACCATATATTTT. The encoded protein is CASSFYRGSGNTIYF. Filled out from reference TRBV11-2 and TRBJ1-3, the complete variable domain reads EAGVAQSPRYKIIEKRQSVAFWCNPISGHATLYWYQQILGQGPKLLIQFQNNGVVDDSQLPKDRFSAERLKGVDSTLKIQPAKLEDSAVYLCASSFYRGSGNTIYFGEGSWLTVV.

The chain carries TRBV27 and TRBJ2-1; possible D gene TRBD1, 6 bases. The V and J ends lost 9 bases and 6 bases respectively, with 15 bases between them. The CDR3 totals 13 residues. Germline CDR1 and CDR2: MNHEY and SMNVEV (reference sequence). DNA of the CDR3: TGTGCCAGTTCTTACAGGGTCCCCAATGAGCAGTTCTTC. Protein sequence: CASSYRVPNEQFF.

The chain employs TRBV9 and TRBJ1-1, with 10 bases fitting TRBD1. This CDR3 is built from 17 residues. After removal of 2 bases from V and 7 bases from J, the junction contained 14 bases not matched to a gene. The germline CDR1 and CDR2 sequences are SGDLS and YYNGEE. In DNA, the CDR3 is TGTGCCAGCAGCGTCCTCTCCGGGACAGGGGTTAAAAGTGAAGCTTTCTTT. Protein product: CASSVLSGTGVKSEAFF.

V usage is TRBV9 and J usage is TRBJ2-4; possibly TRBD2 for D (5 bases). CDR1 SGDLS and CDR2 YYNGEE come from the germline V gene. V dropped 3 bases and J dropped 7 bases, with 11 bases sitting between them. This CDR3 has 13 amino acids. CDR3 loop: CASSAGSPNIQYF. CDR3 bases: TGTGCCAGCAGCGCGGGGTCTCCCAACATTCAGTACTTC.

The chain uses TRBV27 and TRBJ2-6; D gene ambiguous. The CDR3 contains 14 residues. CDR1 and CDR2 from the germline V gene are MNHEY and SMNVEV (reference sequence). Trimming removed 7 bases at V and 0 bases at J, with 7 bases between. CDR3 amino acids: CASNSLSGANVLTF. CDR3 coding DNA: TGTGCCAGCAATTCCCTCTCTGGGGCCAACGTCCTGACTTTC.

V usage is TRBV27 and J usage is TRBJ1-3, with a tentative D call TRBD1 (5 bases). The germline V gene has CDR1 MNHEY and CDR2 SMNVEV (reference sequence). V lost 4 bases, J lost 0 bases, and 10 bases lay in between. The CDR3 runs 15 residues. The CDR3 reads CASSSRGGSGNTIYF. The CDR3 DNA follows: TGTGCCAGCAGTTCTCGGGGGGGCTCTGGAAACACCATATATTTT.

The chain combines TRBV7-9 with TRBJ2-7, with a tentative D call TRBD2 (5 bases). Germline CDR1 SEHNR, CDR2 FQNEAQ (reference sequence). The CDR3 spans 14 residues. V gave up 8 bases and J gave up 6 bases, with 20 bases separating them. The CDR3: CASADVGGEGEQYF. DNA of the CDR3: TGTGCCAGCGCCGACGTGGGTGGAGAGGGCGAGCAGTACTTC.